Presented here are 29 T cell receptor beta chains from one specimen sequenced in a study of T cell repertoires in cytomegalovirus infection. TCRdb passed the reads through MiXCR, listing each CDR3 protein once. Here the sample spans roughly 200,000 distinct CDR3 sequences, about a sixth being singletons. Material: CD8+ T cells from PBMCs. These receptors all come from a human donor in good health (CMV status not recorded). Some clones in this sample may be carry-over from other donors' samples.

This clonotype was detected many times. J is TRBJ2-7 and V is TRBV20-1; 8 positions agree with TRBD1. Trimming took 3 bases from V and 6 from J; bases not matched to a gene: 10. The CDR3 covers 14 residues. Germline CDR1 and CDR2: DFQATT and SNEGSKA (reference sequence). DNA of the CDR3: TGCAGTGCTAGGGGTTCGGACAGGGAGACCGAGCAGTACTTC. It encodes CSARGSDRETEQYF.

This clonotype appeared many times. This sequence joins TRBV28 and TRBJ1-2, with 9 nucleotides matching TRBD1. With 5 bases clipped from V and 3 bases from J, the junction kept 7 bases outside the gene matches. The CDR3 sequence is 15 residues long. From germline, CDR1 is MDHEN and CDR2 SYDVKM. CDR3 region: CASSRGQGRDYGYTF. In DNA form, the CDR3 reads TGTGCCAGCAGTCGGGGACAGGGTAGGGACTATGGCTACACCTTC.

This chain links TRBV7-2 with TRBJ1-6; maybe TRBD1 (6 bases). The V gene lost 4 bases and the J gene lost 5 bases, with 18 bases spanning the gap. This CDR3 contains 17 residues. The germline V gene has CDR1 SGHTA and CDR2 FQGNSA. This chain's CDR3 is CASSSATATGNNSPLHF. The DNA of the CDR3 is TGTGCCAGCAGCTCGGCTACCGCGACAGGCAATAATTCACCCCTCCACTTT.

The rearrangement links TRBV7-9 to TRBJ1-4; 7 positions match TRBD1. V lost 4 bases, J lost 7 bases, and 12 bases stayed unmatched. The CDR3 has 16 residues. Germline V CDR1 and CDR2: SEHNR, FQNEAQ (reference sequence). CDR3 coding DNA: TGTGCCAGCAGCTCACCAAACGACAGGGTTGGTGAAAAACTGTTTTTT. Protein: CASSSPNDRVGEKLFF.

The table lists this clonotype with a few counts. CDR3 loop: CASSYAGAYPEAFF. The CDR3 DNA is TGTGCCAGCAGTTACGCCGGGGCCTACCCTGAAGCTTTCTTT. This sequence joins TRBV6-2 or TRBV6-3 and TRBJ1-1, with D possibly being TRBD1 (5 bases). The germline V gene encodes CDR1 MNHEY and CDR2 SVGEGT. This CDR3 has 14 amino acids. V was clipped by 2 bases and J by 6 bases, with 13 bases between them.

This clonotype was seen a handful of times. The V gene is TRBV2, the J gene TRBJ2-2, with D possibly being TRBD2 (7 bases). Trimming removed 7 bases from V and 0 bases from J, with 15 bases in between. The CDR3 runs 16 residues. Germline V gives CDR1 SNHLY, CDR2 FYNNEI. The CDR3, as DNA: TGTGCCAGCACCCCTCGCGGGGGCGCGAACACCGGGGAGCTGTTTTTT. Translated, it gives CASTPRGGANTGELFF.

This clonotype has only a few counts. The chain carries TRBV6-8 and TRBJ2-7; the D call may be TRBD1 or TRBD2 (5 bases each). The CDR3 totals 15 residues. V lost 8 bases to trimming and J lost 2 bases, with 19 bases between them. The V gene's germline CDR1 is MNHGY and CDR2 SAAAGT. The CDR3 here is CASPKTSGTAYEQYF. Written as DNA, the CDR3 is TGTGCCAGCCCAAAGACTTCCGGGACGGCCTACGAGCAGTACTTC.

This clonotype was seen ten or more times. The V gene is TRBV7-8, the J gene TRBJ1-4, with a possible D match to TRBD1 (6 bases). Germline lookup yields CDR1 SGHVS and CDR2 FQNEAQ. This CDR3 has 15 residues. The V end lost 1 base, the J end lost 6 bases, and 12 bases lay between the germline ends. The CDR3 region is CASSLVAGTHEKLFF. The CDR3 bases are TGTGCCAGCAGCTTAGTAGCAGGGACACATGAAAAACTGTTTTTT. The complete variable domain, with remaining parts taken from reference TRBV7-8 and TRBJ1-4, reads GAGVSQSPRYKVAKRGQDVALRCDPISGHVSLFWYQQALGQGPEFLTYFQNEAQLDKSGLPSDRFFAERPEGSVSTLKIQRTQQEDSAVYLCASSLVAGTHEKLFFGSGTQLSVL.

In its sample, this clonotype was seen a few times. This chain connects TRBV19 to TRBJ2-7, with D possibly TRBD2 on 6 matching bases. There are 14 residues in the CDR3. Germline CDR1 is LNHDA and CDR2 is SQIVND (reference sequence). V lost 5 bases and J lost 4, with 15 bases in between. As DNA, the CDR3 is TGTGCCAGTAGTCATTCCCTCGGAGGGTACGAGCAGTACTTC. Translating it yields CASSHSLGGYEQYF.

This rearrangement joins TRBV6-2 or TRBV6-3 to TRBJ1-1; D gene ambiguous. V shed 1 base and J shed 1 base, with 13 bases lying between them. Germline V gives CDR1 MNHEY, CDR2 SVGEGT. The CDR3 spans 16 residues. The CDR3 spells CASSYYIGAKNTEAFF. CDR3 sequence (DNA): TGTGCCAGCAGTTACTATATAGGTGCTAAGAACACTGAAGCTTTCTTT.

The chain carries TRBV29-1 and TRBJ2-7; a possible D gene is TRBD1 (6 bases). The germline gives CDR1 SQVTM, CDR2 ANQGSEA. The CDR3 covers 13 residues. V dropped 6 bases and J dropped 2 bases, with 14 bases sitting between them. The CDR3 reads CSVATGHTYEQYF. In DNA, the CDR3 is TGCAGCGTCGCGACAGGACACACCTACGAGCAGTACTTC.

This clonotype was recorded many times. The rearrangement joins TRBV7-9 to TRBJ1-6; D uncertain. This CDR3 is built from 11 residues. CDR1 is SEHNR, CDR2 FQNEAQ, per germline (reference sequence). The V end lost 5 bases, the J end lost 7 bases, and 3 bases lay between the germline ends. The CDR3 DNA reads as TGTGCCAGCAGCGGGAATTCACCCCTCCACTTT. This translates into CASSGNSPLHF.

This clonotype has a handful of counts. The chain employs TRBV28 and TRBJ2-7; no reliable D call. Trimming removed 8 bases from V and 1 base from J, with 18 bases in between. From germline, CDR1 is MDHEN and CDR2 SYDVKM. The CDR3 loop spans 15 amino acids. The CDR3 DNA sequence: TGTGCCAGCTTATCTTCTCCGTCCTCTTCCTACGAGCAGTACTTC. Its translation is CASLSSPSSSYEQYF.

This clonotype was recorded once. The chain has TRBV25-1 and TRBJ1-1, with 7 bases aligning to TRBD1. The germline V gene encodes CDR1 MGHDK and CDR2 SYGVNS. The ends lost 7 bases at V and 6 bases at J; junction bases unmatched: 5. This CDR3 is 12 amino acids long. CDR3 coding DNA: TGTGCCAGCACTGAGGGGGCAGCTGAAGCTTTCTTT. Protein product: CASTEGAAEAFF.

The chain couples TRBV11-2 to TRBJ2-7; no firm D call. V was clipped by 3 bases and J by 6 bases, with 15 bases between them. The V gene's germline CDR1 is SGHAT and CDR2 FQNNGV. This CDR3 spans 14 amino acids. This CDR3 is CASSLWGKDAEQYF. Here the CDR3 DNA reads TGTGCCAGCAGCTTGTGGGGAAAGGACGCCGAGCAGTACTTC. The entire variable domain, with the rest obtained from reference TRBV11-2 and TRBJ2-7, is as follows: EAGVAQSPRYKIIEKRQSVAFWCNPISGHATLYWYQQILGQGPKLLIQFQNNGVVDDSQLPKDRFSAERLKGVDSTLKIQPAKLEDSAVYLCASSLWGKDAEQYFGPGTRLTVT.

The V call is TRBV7-6, the J call TRBJ2-7; the D gene is possibly TRBD2 (6 bases). Trimming left V 1 base short and J 1 base short, with 14 bases between. CDR1 and CDR2 (germline): SGHVS, FNYEAQ. This CDR3 has 16 residues. This chain's CDR3 is CASSLGGAGSSYEQYF. In DNA, the CDR3 is TGTGCCAGCAGCTTAGGCGGTGCGGGGAGTTCCTACGAGCAGTACTTC.

In this sample, this clonotype turned up a few times. The chain couples TRBV7-2 to TRBJ1-5, with TRBD1 matching 7 bases. V was pared by 1 base and J by 0 bases, with 6 bases of the junction left unmatched. The CDR3 consists of 17 residues. Germline values: CDR1 SGHTA, CDR2 FQGNSA. The CDR3 DNA is TGTGCCAGCAGCTTAGAGGGACAGTTTTATAGCAATCAGCCCCAGCATTTT. Translation gives CASSLEGQFYSNQPQHF.

The V call is TRBV29-1, the J call TRBJ1-1, with TRBD1 matching over 10 bases. The trim removed 6 bases at V and 4 bases at J, leaving 5 bases unmatched. The CDR3 is 13 amino acids. From germline, CDR1 is SQVTM and CDR2 ANQGSEA. The CDR3 here is CSVAGTGVTEAFF. The DNA for the CDR3 is TGCAGCGTGGCCGGGACAGGGGTCACTGAAGCTTTCTTT.

In its sample, this clonotype was seen a few times. The rearrangement joins TRBV12-3 or TRBV12-4 to TRBJ2-5; no clear D gene. This CDR3 has 14 residues. The V and J ends lost 3 bases and 1 base respectively, with 9 bases between them. CDR3 DNA sequence: TGTGCCAGCAGTTTTCTGAACCTCCAAGAGACCCAGTACTTC. Translating it yields CASSFLNLQETQYF.

This clonotype was seen repeatedly, ten times or more. CDR3 sequence: CASSPSRPLAFF. CDR3 DNA sequence: TGTGCCAGCAGCCCAAGTAGGCCTCTGGCTTTCTTT. This sequence joins TRBV7-2 and TRBJ1-1; no reliable D call. V dropped 5 bases and J dropped 11 bases, with 15 bases sitting between them. CDR1 is SGHTA, CDR2 FQGNSA, per germline. The CDR3 consists of 12 residues.

The chain uses TRBV6-6 and TRBJ1-5, with 8 bases lining up with TRBD1. The germline CDR1 and CDR2 sequences are MNHNY and SVGAGI (reference sequence). The CDR3 consists of 16 residues. The V segment lost 5 bases and the J segment 3 bases; nucleotides outside the gene matches: 9. CDR3 in DNA: TGTGCCAGCAGTCCACAGGGGGGACGGAACAATCAGCCCCAGCATTTT. Protein sequence: CASSPQGGRNNQPQHF.

This clonotype was observed a handful of times. This sequence joins TRBV7-9 and TRBJ2-1; 8 bases match TRBD2. The CDR3 extends over 19 amino acids. J gave up 0 bases and V 4 bases, and 14 bases lay outside the gene matches. Germline CDR1 SEHNR, CDR2 FQNEAQ (reference sequence). CDR3 coding DNA: TGTGCCAGCAGCTCATTCGCGGGGGGCCAGGGGAGCTCCTACAATGAGCAGTTCTTC. This gives the protein CASSSFAGGQGSSYNEQFF.

This clonotype was counted only a few times. The V gene is TRBV5-4, the J gene TRBJ1-2; no reliable D call. Germline CDR1 and CDR2: SGHNT and YYREEE (reference sequence). CDR3 length equals 15 residues. Trimming left V 0 bases short and J 0 bases short, with 9 bases between. CDR3 bases: TGTGCCAGCAGCTTGGTCGGCAGCTCTAACTATGGCTACACCTTC. It is translated as CASSLVGSSNYGYTF.

In this sample, this clonotype turned up a few times. V and J are TRBV10-3 and TRBJ2-7; a possible D gene is TRBD1 (5 bases). Germline CDR1 is ENHRY and CDR2 is SYGVKD. Trimming cost V 2 bases and J 6 bases, with 8 bases left between them. CDR3 length: 12 amino acids. CDR3 sequence: CAISEKGFEQYF. The CDR3 coding sequence is TGTGCCATCAGTGAGAAGGGGTTCGAGCAGTACTTC.

This clonotype has only a few counts. The V gene is TRBV12-3 or TRBV12-4, the J gene TRBJ1-5; TRBD1 agrees at 9 bases. The CDR3 extends over 15 amino acids. J was trimmed by 0 bases and V by 6 bases; bases with no gene match: 3. CDR3 protein: CASRGDRDSNQPQHF. CDR3 coding DNA: TGTGCCAGCAGGGGGGACAGGGATAGCAATCAGCCCCAGCATTTT.

This clonotype has just a few counts. The CDR3 reads CASSIVGGRAQGELFF. CDR3 DNA sequence: TGTGCCAGTAGTATAGTAGGGGGACGGGCTCAGGGGGAGCTGTTTTTT. The chain has TRBV19 and TRBJ2-2; D is perhaps TRBD1 (6 bases). Germline loops: CDR1 LNHDA, CDR2 SQIVND (reference sequence). Between the trimmed V and J ends, which lost 1 base and 8 bases, there was a span of 17 bases. The CDR3 runs 16 residues.

This clonotype was detected a few times. This chain uses TRBV7-9 with TRBJ2-7, with unresolved D. The germline V gene encodes CDR1 SEHNR and CDR2 FQNEAQ (reference sequence). CDR3 size: 15 residues. The V and J ends lost 1 base and 2 bases respectively, with 12 bases between them. CDR3: CASSLEHSSPYEQYF. CDR3 DNA sequence: TGTGCCAGCAGCTTAGAACACAGTAGTCCCTACGAGCAGTACTTC.

This clonotype appeared a few times. The chain couples TRBV28 to TRBJ2-5; TRBD2 might be the D (5 bases). This CDR3 is 17 amino acids long. With 4 bases removed from V and 5 bases from J, the gap between germline ends came to 23 bases. The germline gives CDR1 MDHEN, CDR2 SYDVKM. The CDR3: CASSSHPDRTGEETQYF. In nucleotides, the CDR3 is TGTGCCAGCAGTTCCCACCCGGACCGGACCGGGGAGGAGACCCAGTACTTC.

This chain uses TRBV6-2 or TRBV6-3 with TRBJ2-1; no clear D. Germline lookup yields CDR1 MNHEY and CDR2 SVGEGT. V lost 6 bases to trimming and J lost 7 bases, with 10 bases between them. The CDR3 loop spans 12 amino acids. The DNA of the CDR3 is TGTGCCAGCAGCTCCCCGACGAATGAGCAGTTCTTC. Its protein is CASSSPTNEQFF.